The rows below give T cell receptor beta chains drawn from one sample of a study of blood T cells in healthy people across ages. TCRdb processed the 5' RACE reads anew with MiXCR; each CDR3 protein has one entry. This sample carries 750,000 to 950,000 distinct CDR3 sequences, approximately 24% of them seen once, and the ten largest clones take 2.5% to 3.5%. This same sample was also part of a study on T cells of mothers and their children.

Sequencing used blood. The receptors were sampled from a boy younger than 18 in good health. Both conserved end residues are part of each CDR3.

TRBJ1-1 | 16 | TRBV7-3 | CASSLTDGRMNTEAFF
TRBJ2-5 | 15 | TRBV28 | CASSFSSGSRETQYF
TRBJ2-7 | 13 | TRBV19 | CATQIHRSYEQYF
TRBJ2-6 | 17 | TRBV3-1 | CASSRDRDHSGANVLTF
TRBJ2-5 | 19 | TRBV11-2 | CASSLDSPELAGFQETQYF
TRBJ1-4 | 15 | TRBV12-3/TRBV12-4 | CASRPGQWRGEKLFF
TRBJ1-6 | 15 | TRBV4-2 | CASSQERGLLGPLHF
TRBJ2-1 | 13 | TRBV14 | CASSQDTRTEQFF
TRBJ2-3 | 16 | TRBV6-5 | CASSPPSSPSTDTQYF
TRBJ2-5 | 14 | TRBV3-1 | CASSRDRVEETQYF
TRBJ2-7 | 15 | TRBV6-5 | CASSRDSPPTYEQYF
. | 13 | TRBV5-6 | CASSAGQKNEQFF
TRBJ1-1 | 15 | TRBV9 | CASNVGGGVNTEAFF
TRBJ2-1 | 17 | TRBV7-2 | CASSPSLAGGPRGEQFF
TRBJ2-1 | 15 | TRBV7-2 | CASSSSGPGPNEQFF
TRBJ2-3 | 16 | TRBV6-1 | CASSASTSGGADTQYF
TRBJ2-3 | 12 | TRBV12-5 | CASGLPVDTQYF
TRBJ2-3 | 18 | TRBV7-9 | CASSPHAPAGGGTDTQYF
TRBJ2-5 | 17 | TRBV7-4 | CASSLLWERGPSETQYF